These 15 T cell receptor beta chains share one sample of origin, sequenced in a study of cytomegalovirus exposure and HLA in healthy donors (dated 2017 in TCRdb). The library was made by the immunoSEQ multiplex PCR assay. A mixture of 60 forward primers for TCR Vbeta segments and 13 reverse primers for TCR Jbeta segments was used in the multiplex PCR. TCRdb took over this immuneACCESS table, retaining in-frame rearrangements with V and J assigned. Such tables are incomplete; in checked studies, under half of the missing clones stem from an unresolved V gene, and the remainder is unexplained. The sample profile shows some 51,000 clones; approximately 80% of them were found once. The ten largest clonotypes hold over 2.5% of the sample. Sequenced: PBMCs. The receptors were sampled from a female donor in good health and CMV-seronegative.

V is TRBV6-6 and J is TRBJ1-5, with TRBD1 identical over 9 bases. The CDR3 has 16 residues. Germline V CDR1 and CDR2: MNHNY, SVGAGI (reference sequence). The ends lost 5 bases at V and 1 base at J; junction bases unmatched: 6. CDR3 protein: CASSPGTGKSNQPQHF. The CDR3 nucleotides are TGTGCCAGCAGTCCGGGGACAGGGAAGAGCAATCAGCCCCAGCATTTT.

This chain uses TRBV9 with TRBJ1-1; D not resolved. Germline V gene data show CDR1 as SGDLS and CDR2 as YYNGEE. This CDR3 is 16 amino acids long. Trimming took 4 bases from V and 2 from J, leaving 18 bases between them. The chain's CDR3 is CASSPLAPEVNTEAFF. CDR3 DNA: TGTGCCAGCAGCCCCCTCGCCCCGGAGGTAAACACTGAAGCTTTCTTT.

The chain has TRBV19 and TRBJ1-5, with 7 bases identical to TRBD1. CDR3 length: 14 amino acids. From germline, CDR1 is LNHDA and CDR2 SQIVND (reference sequence). The J segment lost 5 bases and the V segment lost 3 bases, leaving 4 bases of the junction unmatched. CDR3 region: CASSIKGAYQPQHF. Here the CDR3 DNA reads TGTGCCAGTAGTATCAAGGGGGCATATCAGCCCCAGCATTTT.

This clone was detected only a few times. The chain recombines TRBV5-1 with TRBJ1-1, with D perhaps matching TRBD1 (6 bases). The CDR3 covers 14 residues. V lost 4 bases to trimming and J lost 1 base, with 11 bases between them. Germline CDR1 SGHRS, CDR2 YFSETQ. The CDR3 protein is CASSVQGPNTEAFF. The CDR3 DNA reads as TGCGCCAGCAGCGTACAGGGACCGAACACTGAAGCTTTCTTT. The variable domain in full, completed from reference TRBV5-1 and TRBJ1-1, reads KAGVTQTPRYLIKTRGQQVTLSCSPISGHRSVSWYQQTPGQGLQFLFEYFSETQRNKGNFPGRFSGRQFSNSRSEMNVSTLELGDSALYLCASSVQGPNTEAFFGQGTRLTVV.

The rearrangement joins TRBV9 to TRBJ2-1; a possible D gene is TRBD2 (5 bases). The CDR3 runs to 13 residues. Germline V CDR1 and CDR2: SGDLS, YYNGEE. V was clipped by 0 bases and J by 9 bases, with 10 bases between them. The CDR3 region has the DNA TGTGCCAGCAGCGTAGGTGGAGAGGGTGAGCAGTTCTTC. Its protein product is CASSVGGEGEQFF.

The chain couples TRBV7-2 to TRBJ2-7; 9 bases map to TRBD1. This CDR3 spans 16 amino acids. From germline, CDR1 is SGHTA and CDR2 FQGNSA. With V trimmed by 5 bases and J by 3 bases, 11 bases remained unmatched. The CDR3 DNA is TGTGCCAGCAGCCAGGGACAGGGAAGTAGTGGCTACGAGCAGTACTTC. As protein: CASSQGQGSSGYEQYF.

In DNA, the CDR3 is TGTGCCAGTAGTGGACAGGGGCCCTATAGCAATCAGCCCCAGCATTTT. It codes for CASSGQGPYSNQPQHF. The chain carries TRBV19 and TRBJ1-5; 9 bases are shared with TRBD1. Germline V CDR1 and CDR2: LNHDA, SQIVND (reference sequence). Losses at the gene ends were 5 bases for V and 0 bases for J; bases not matched to a gene: 5. CDR3 length: 16 residues.

The V and J genes are TRBV5-1 and TRBJ2-1; 7 nucleotides match TRBD1. This CDR3 region has 15 residues. V shed 4 bases and J 4 bases; nucleotides not matched to a gene: 8. The V gene's germline CDR1 is SGHRS and CDR2 YFSETQ. This CDR3 is CASSLGQLLYNEQFF. DNA of the CDR3: TGCGCCAGCAGCCTGGGACAGCTTTTGTACAATGAGCAGTTCTTC.

There are a few counts of this clone. At one of its ends the junction is not consistent with the germline gene, which may arise from a read error. V is TRBV14 and J is TRBJ2-7, with D possibly matching TRBD1 (5 bases). Germline V CDR1 and CDR2: SGHDN, FVKESK. This CDR3 has 11 amino acids. The CDR3 reads CASSQAGFPDF. CDR3 coding DNA: TGTGCCAGCAGCCAAGCAGGGTTTCCGGACTTC.

The CDR3 sequence: CASSIGGRFVGGYTF. The CDR3 nucleotides read TGTGCCAGTAGTATCGGCGGCAGATTCGTCGGTGGCTACACCTTC. J is TRBJ1-2 and V is TRBV19; D uncertain. Germline V gene lookup returns CDR1 LNHDA and CDR2 SQIVND (reference sequence). The CDR3 sequence is 15 residues long. V was clipped by 3 bases and J by 7 bases, with 18 bases between them.

V and J are TRBV6-5 and TRBJ1-4, with a weak D call TRBD1 (5 bases). The CDR3 spans 12 residues. Germline values: CDR1 MNHEY, CDR2 SVGAGI. The V end was cut by 6 bases, the J end by 8 bases, with 10 bases between. In DNA form, the CDR3 reads TGTGCCAGCAGCCAAAAGGGGGAAAAACTGTTTTTT. It translates to CASSQKGEKLFF.

The genes are TRBV9 and TRBJ2-1; 10 bases are a match to TRBD2. Trimming cost V 4 bases and J 5 bases; bases outside gene matches: 9. Germline V gives CDR1 SGDLS, CDR2 YYNGEE. CDR3 length: 16 residues. The CDR3 sequence: CASSTQTSGPDNEQFF. CDR3 in DNA: TGTGCCAGCAGCACTCAGACTAGCGGGCCCGACAATGAGCAGTTCTTC.

The rearrangement uses TRBV11-2 and TRBJ1-2; TRBD1 matches at 7 bases. The V and J ends lost 0 bases and 9 bases, in that order; junction bases with no gene match: 10. CDR1 is SGHAT and CDR2 is FQNNGV in the germline V gene. The CDR3 is made up of 15 amino acids. DNA of the CDR3: TGTGCCAGCAGCTTAGAACAGGGGATCGGAATAAGCTACACCTTC. Protein product: CASSLEQGIGISYTF.

This chain joins TRBV27 and TRBJ2-7; 7 bases map to TRBD1. Germline V CDR1 and CDR2: MNHEY, SMNVEV (reference sequence). This CDR3 has 14 amino acids. The V and J ends lost 5 bases and 4 bases, in that order; junction bases with no gene match: 8. CDR3 in amino acids: CASSPDRTLYEQYF. CDR3 nucleotide sequence: TGTGCCAGCAGTCCGGACAGGACACTATACGAGCAGTACTTC.

V is TRBV7-9 and J is TRBJ2-3; 16 bases are shared with TRBD2. V lost 5 bases and J lost 4; bases outside the gene matches: 3. Germline V lookup: CDR1 SEHNR, CDR2 FQNEAQ (reference sequence). This CDR3 spans 16 amino acids. The CDR3 DNA is TGTGCCAGCAGCCAGGGACTAGCGGGAGGGGCAGATACGCAGTATTTT. Translation: CASSQGLAGGADTQYF.